This TCR beta chain was identified in a study of T-cell memory formation after mild COVID-19. Employing constant-segment primers, 5'RACE generated TCR alpha and TCR beta cDNA libraries bearing sample barcodes and UMIs. Each CDR3 protein gets one entry after TCRdb re-called the 5' RACE reads with MiXCR. The sample carries 400,000 to 500,000 distinct CDR3 sequences, 20% recorded once. This clonotype appeared many times. As yet, its antigen is unknown. Study-level findings and limits: The finding that pre-infection memory included some responding clones suggested that cross-reactive memory joined.

The CDR3 runs 13 residues. CDR1 and CDR2 from the germline V gene are MNHEY and SMNVEV (reference sequence). The V and J ends lost 6 bases and 4 bases respectively, with 10 bases between them. The chain links TRBV27 to TRBJ2-4; TRBD1 is a possible D gene (6 bases). Sample: PBMCs or a T cell subset sorted from them (not recorded which). The source is an adult woman who had mild COVID-19 (a few samples of this study predate the infection). Cell type and time point are not known. In DNA, the CDR3 is TGTGCCAGCAGAGCAGGGGCGAAAAACATTCAGTACTTC. It specifies CASRAGAKNIQYF.